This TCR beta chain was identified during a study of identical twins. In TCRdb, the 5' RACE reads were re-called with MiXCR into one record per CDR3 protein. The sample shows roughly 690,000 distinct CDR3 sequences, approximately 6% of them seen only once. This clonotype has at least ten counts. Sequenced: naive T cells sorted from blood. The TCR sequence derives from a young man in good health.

The CDR3 bases are TGTGCCAGCAGACCTGGTGGGACTAACTACTACAATGAGCAGTTCTTC. Translated, it gives CASRPGGTNYYNEQFF. The chain joins TRBV12-3 or TRBV12-4 to TRBJ2-1, with 7 bases that match TRBD2. CDR3 length equals 16 residues. Unmatched junction bases numbered 11, after V lost 6 bases and J lost 3 bases.